The 17 T cell receptor beta chains listed next were all sequenced from one sample in a study of cytomegalovirus exposure and HLA in healthy donors. PCR was performed using 60 Vbeta and 13 Jbeta primers. Measured with immunoSEQ multiplex PCR; TCRdb has only the in-frame clones, and not every one. The table lists 150,000 to 200,000 clones, 65% to 85% of them singletons. Sequencing was carried out using PBMCs. These receptors were taken from a man in his late teens or twenties in good health and CMV-seronegative.

The chain combines TRBV29-1 with TRBJ2-7; TRBD2 aligns across 7 bases. The V segment lost 4 bases and the J segment 0 bases; nucleotides outside the gene matches: 9. Germline lookup yields CDR1 SQVTM and CDR2 ANQGSEA. This CDR3 spans 15 amino acids. Here the CDR3 reads CSVGGGQHLSYEQYF. DNA of the CDR3: TGCAGCGTTGGCGGGGGTCAACACCTCTCCTACGAGCAGTACTTC.

V and J are TRBV4-3 and TRBJ1-2; 7 positions agree with TRBD1. Trimming removed 0 bases from V and 0 bases from J; junction bases left unmatched: 7. This CDR3 region has 17 residues. CDR1 LGHNA and CDR2 YSLEER come from the germline V gene. The CDR3 spells CASSQDLYGTANYGYTF. For the CDR3, the DNA is TGCGCCAGCAGCCAAGATCTTTATGGGACAGCTAACTATGGCTACACCTTC.

CDR3 DNA sequence: TGTGCCAGCAGTTTTTCAGAAACTGGAAACACCATATATTTT. It specifies CASSFSETGNTIYF. This chain uses TRBV28 with TRBJ1-3; D gene uncertain. V was pared by 3 bases and J by 2 bases, with 8 bases between. CDR1 MDHEN and CDR2 SYDVKM come from the germline V gene. The length of the CDR3 is 14 residues. The complete variable domain, with remaining parts taken from reference TRBV28 and TRBJ1-3, reads DVKVTQSSRYLVKRTGEKVFLECVQDMDHENMFWYRQDPGLGLRLIYFSYDVKMKEKGDIPEGYSVSREKKERFSLILESASTNQTSMYLCASSFSETGNTIYFGEGSWLTVV.

This clone has just a few counts. This chain connects TRBV18 to TRBJ1-5, with 12 bases identical to TRBD1. Per germline, CDR1 KGHSH and CDR2 LQKENI. This CDR3 comprises 15 residues. V was pared by 6 bases and J by 7 bases, with 7 bases of the junction left unmatched. CDR3 amino acids: CASSPGQGAGQPQHF. DNA of the CDR3: TGTGCCAGCTCCCCGGGACAGGGGGCAGGACAGCCCCAGCATTTT.

V and J are TRBV7-9 and TRBJ2-3, with TRBD2 matching over 8 bases. Germline V gene sequence: CDR1 SEHNR, CDR2 FQNEAQ (reference sequence). This CDR3 region has 15 residues. The trim removed 6 bases at V and 7 bases at J, leaving 12 bases unmatched. The CDR3 sequence is CASSFSGGKRYTQYF. As DNA, the CDR3 is TGTGCCAGCAGTTTCAGCGGGGGAAAGAGGTATACGCAGTATTTT.

Only one count was recorded for this clone. This sequence joins TRBV27 and TRBJ1-6; D is possibly TRBD1 (5 bases). Germline CDR1 is MNHEY and CDR2 is SMNVEV (reference sequence). The CDR3 spans 16 residues. With 2 bases removed from V and 9 bases from J, the gap between germline ends came to 17 bases. The CDR3 sequence: CASSLARGLGTSPLHF. Written as DNA, the CDR3 is TGTGCCAGCAGTTTAGCAAGGGGACTAGGAACTTCACCCCTCCACTTT.

This clone was seen only once. The V gene is TRBV7-2, the J gene TRBJ2-7; D is possibly TRBD2 (7 bases). CDR1 and CDR2 (germline): SGHTA, FQGNSA. The germline V and J ends were trimmed by 0 bases and 7 bases, with 19 bases remaining between them. This CDR3 is built from 16 residues. The chain's CDR3 is CASSLAAGARTREQYF. CDR3 nucleotide sequence: TGTGCCAGCAGCTTAGCGGCGGGGGCGCGGACGAGGGAGCAGTACTTC.

V is TRBV5-6 and J is TRBJ2-5; 8 bases map to TRBD1. CDR3 length: 14 amino acids. Germline CDR1 reads SGHDT; CDR2 reads YYEEEE. After removal of 3 bases from V and 5 bases from J, the junction contained 6 bases not matched to a gene. CDR3 region: CASSSPTGVETQYF. In nucleotides, the CDR3 is TGTGCCAGCAGCTCACCGACAGGGGTCGAGACCCAGTACTTC.

The V gene is TRBV18, the J gene TRBJ2-7; tentatively, D is TRBD1 (6 bases). CDR1 is KGHSH and CDR2 is LQKENI in the germline V gene. This CDR3 has 14 residues. Between the trimmed V and J ends, which lost 3 bases and 4 bases, there was a span of 13 bases. The chain's CDR3 is CASSPGTGPYEQYF. In DNA, the CDR3 is TGTGCCAGCTCACCGGGAACAGGGCCTTACGAGCAGTACTTC.

The sample holds many counts of this clone. This chain uses TRBV2 with TRBJ1-2; D possibly corresponds to TRBD1 (5 bases). Germline V lookup: CDR1 SNHLY, CDR2 FYNNEI. V shed 1 base and J shed 4 bases, with 10 bases lying between them. The CDR3 has 14 residues. The CDR3 here is CASSEVSGGYGYTF. The CDR3, as DNA: TGTGCCAGCAGTGAAGTCTCGGGGGGCTATGGCTACACCTTC.

V gene TRBV5-1 combines with J gene TRBJ2-2, with a weak D call TRBD1 (6 bases). Between the trimmed V and J ends, which lost 4 bases and 8 bases, there was a span of 15 bases. Germline CDR1 SGHRS, CDR2 YFSETQ. The CDR3 extends over 14 amino acids. The CDR3 loop reads CASSEQGLEGELFF. The CDR3, as DNA: TGCGCCAGCAGCGAGCAGGGGCTTGAAGGGGAGCTGTTTTTT.

V is TRBV12-5 and J is TRBJ2-1; tentatively, D is TRBD2 (6 bases). Germline CDR1 LGHNT, CDR2 FRNRAP. Trimming took off 0 bases at V and 4 bases at J, with 7 bases between the two ends. CDR3 length: 14 residues. In nucleotides, the CDR3 is TGTGCTAGTGGTTTGGTGGGGGGTTACAATGAGCAGTTCTTC. This codes for CASGLVGGYNEQFF.

The genes are TRBV6-5 and TRBJ2-5; D remains unclear. CDR3 length: 14 residues. The V end was cut by 1 base, the J end by 2 bases, with 8 bases between. Per germline, CDR1 MNHEY and CDR2 SVGAGI. CDR3 DNA sequence: TGTGCCAGCAGTTACTTTTTCGGGCAAGAGACCCAGTACTTC. This codes for CASSYFFGQETQYF.

This chain uses TRBV28 with TRBJ1-1; no firm D call. The V end was cut by 6 bases, the J end by 3 bases, with 17 bases between. From germline, CDR1 is MDHEN and CDR2 SYDVKM. The CDR3 totals 15 residues. CDR3 in DNA: TGTGCCAGCAGACCAAAACTCCGGGGTCACACTGAAGCTTTCTTT. Its protein product is CASRPKLRGHTEAFF.

This chain joins TRBV7-2 and TRBJ1-4; 10 nucleotides align to TRBD1. Germline CDR1 SGHTA, CDR2 FQGNSA. The CDR3 totals 17 residues. Trimming at V came to 5 bases and at J to 3 bases, leaving 9 bases not matched to a gene. CDR3 bases: TGTGCCAGCAGCACGAGACAGGGGGCGTCGGCTAATGAAAAACTGTTTTTT. This encodes CASSTRQGASANEKLFF.

This chain's CDR3 is CASSIGPGDPWEQYF. The DNA of the CDR3 is TGTGCCAGTAGTATAGGTCCGGGGGACCCTTGGGAGCAGTACTTC. V usage is TRBV19 and J usage is TRBJ2-7, with D possibly matching TRBD2 (6 bases). V was trimmed by 1 base and J by 7 bases, leaving 17 bases between them. The CDR3 runs 15 residues. Germline loops: CDR1 LNHDA, CDR2 SQIVND (reference sequence).

The chain combines TRBV5-4 with TRBJ1-1; 9 bases line up with TRBD1. V lost 7 bases to trimming and J lost 4 bases; unmatched junction nucleotides: 14. Germline V lookup: CDR1 SGHNT, CDR2 YYREEE (reference sequence). This CDR3 comprises 16 residues. The CDR3 DNA sequence: TGTGCCAGCTCCCCCGACGGGGACAGGGCAGTCACTGAAGCTTTCTTT. Its translation: CASSPDGDRAVTEAFF.